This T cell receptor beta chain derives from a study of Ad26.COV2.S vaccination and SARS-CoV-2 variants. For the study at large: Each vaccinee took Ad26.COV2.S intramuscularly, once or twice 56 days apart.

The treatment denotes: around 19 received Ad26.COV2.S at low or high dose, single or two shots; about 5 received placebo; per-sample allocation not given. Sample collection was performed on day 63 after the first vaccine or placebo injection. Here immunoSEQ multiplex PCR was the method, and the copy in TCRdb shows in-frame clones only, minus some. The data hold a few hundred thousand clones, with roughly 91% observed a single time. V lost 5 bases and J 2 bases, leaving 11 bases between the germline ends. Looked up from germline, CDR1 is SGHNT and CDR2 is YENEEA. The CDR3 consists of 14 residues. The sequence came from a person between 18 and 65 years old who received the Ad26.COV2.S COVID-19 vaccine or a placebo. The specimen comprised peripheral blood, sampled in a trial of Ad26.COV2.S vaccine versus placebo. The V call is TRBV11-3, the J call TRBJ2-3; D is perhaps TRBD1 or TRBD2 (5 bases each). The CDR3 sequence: CASSPGRITDTQYF. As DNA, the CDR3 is TGTGCCAGCAGCCCGGGGCGGATCACAGATACGCAGTATTTT. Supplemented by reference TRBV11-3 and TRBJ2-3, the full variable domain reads EAGVVQSPRYKIIEKKQPVAFWCNPISGHNTLYWYLQNLGQGPELLIRYENEEAVDDSQLPKDRFSAERLKGVDSTLKIQPAELGDSAVYLCASSPGRITDTQYFGPGTRLTVL.